This is a list of T cell receptor beta chains from one sample in a study of shared clonotypes between healthy human individuals. Profiled with immunoSEQ multiplex PCR; TCRdb holds only in-frame clones, not every one. Among roughly 1,600,000 clones listed, just under 99% were seen once. Sequences were obtained from naive CD4+ T cells sorted from blood. These receptors were obtained from a man aged 25 to 45 in good health. Each CDR3 is given with its conserved first and last residue. A D gene is named only where the DNA matches it firmly. Only part of the rows carry a size: once, few, many, or a class if the clone is expanded.

j_call d_call v_call clone_size cdr3_aa cdr3_nt
TRBJ1-1 . TRBV20-1 . CSAGSNTEAFF TGCAGTGCAGGGTCGAACACTGAAGCTTTCTTT
TRBJ1-2 TRBD1 TRBV19 . CASSITGANYGYTF TGTGCCAGTAGTATAACAGGGGCAAACTATGGCTACACCTTC
TRBJ1-5 . TRBV2 . CASRGQSNQPQHF TGTGCCAGCAGAGGACAGAGCAATCAGCCCCAGCATTTT
TRBJ1-3 TRBD1 TRBV5-4 . CASSFRGPGNTIYF TGTGCCAGCAGCTTCAGGGGGCCTGGAAACACCATATATTTT
TRBJ1-2 . TRBV28 . CASARGGQYGYTF TGTGCCAGCGCCAGGGGAGGGCAGTATGGCTACACCTTC
TRBJ2-7 . TRBV14 . CASSQGFPSYEQYF TGTGCCAGCAGCCAAGGGTTCCCGTCCTACGAGCAGTACTTC
TRBJ1-2 . TRBV28 once CASSLTGRNYGYTF TGTGCCAGCAGTTTAACAGGGCGGAACTATGGCTACACCTTC
TRBJ2-6 TRBD2 TRBV18 . CASSPPGLAGTGANVLTF TGTGCCAGCTCACCACCCGGACTAGCGGGAACTGGGGCCAACGTCCTGACTTTC
TRBJ2-2 TRBD2 TRBV28 . CASPRTSGRVGELFF TGTGCCAGCCCGCGGACTAGCGGGAGGGTCGGGGAGCTGTTTTTT
TRBJ2-3 TRBD2 TRBV5-4 . CASSLGSTSGSTDTQYF TGTGCCAGCAGCTTGGGTTCGACTAGCGGAAGCACAGATACGCAGTATTTT
TRBJ2-1 . TRBV7-3 . CASSPETIAYEQFF TGTGCCAGCAGCCCTGAGACTATAGCATATGAGCAGTTCTTC
TRBJ1-1 TRBD1 TRBV28 . CASRRDSVLNTEAFF TGTGCCAGCAGACGGGACAGCGTACTTAACACTGAAGCTTTCTTT
TRBJ2-3 . TRBV18 . CASSHRTDTQYF TGTGCCAGCTCACACCGCACAGATACGCAGTATTTT
TRBJ2-5 . TRBV28 . CASSFPGMPQETQYF TGTGCCAGCAGTTTCCCCGGGATGCCCCAAGAGACCCAGTACTTC
TRBJ2-5 . TRBV28 . CASSLMQETQYF TGTGCCAGCAGTTTGATGCAAGAGACCCAGTACTTC
TRBJ1-2 TRBD1 TRBV7-8 . CASSLGTGKLANYGYTF TGTGCCAGCAGCTTAGGGACAGGGAAGTTAGCTAACTATGGCTACACCTTC
TRBJ2-5 TRBD2 TRBV9 . CASSARTSRVETQYF TGTGCCAGCAGCGCGAGGACTAGTCGTGTCGAGACCCAGTACTTC
TRBJ2-2 . TRBV5-1 . CASSLTNSNTGELFF TGCGCCAGCAGCTTAACGAACTCCAACACCGGGGAGCTGTTTTTT
TRBJ1-5 . TRBV19 . CASSIDPYLKPQHF TGTGCCAGTAGTATAGATCCCTACCTCAAGCCCCAGCATTTT
TRBJ1-3 . TRBV5-1 . CASSLVGAPPGSGNTIYF TGCGCCAGCAGCTTGGTGGGGGCCCCACCCGGCTCTGGAAACACCATATATTTT
TRBJ1-5 . TRBV7-2 once CASSFPGYNQPQHF TGTGCCAGCAGCTTCCCGGGCTACAATCAGCCCCAGCATTTT
TRBJ1-5 TRBD1 TRBV28 . CASLLDRGLQSNQPQHF TGTGCCAGCCTTCTCGACAGGGGGCTTCAAAGCAATCAGCCCCAGCATTTT
TRBJ2-1 TRBD2 TRBV5-4 . CASSGGLVEFF TGTGCCAGCAGCGGTGGACTAGTGGAGTTCTTC
TRBJ1-3 TRBD1 TRBV7-9 . CASSLAPRQGAKGNTIYF TGTGCCAGCAGCTTAGCCCCTAGGCAGGGGGCGAAGGGAAACACCATATATTTT
TRBJ2-2 TRBD2 TRBV18 . CASSSLAGAENTGELFF TGTGCCAGCTCATCCCTAGCGGGAGCTGAAAACACCGGGGAGCTGTTTTTT